This T cell receptor beta chain was observed in a study of blood T cell repertoires in COVID-19. Whole-study context: COVID-19 samples from acute and convalescent phases originated in the United States, Italy and Spain.

As handled by the study authors: Amplification of reference gene primers was used by the study to estimate nucleated cell counts. This table comes from immunoSEQ multiplex PCR, and its TCRdb copy is limited to in-frame clones, with some not included. V and J calls plus clone size are reproduced from that table; the DNA served to infer D and trimming. The sample records roughly 220,000 clones, around nine tenths being singletons. Germline V gene data show CDR1 as SGHAT and CDR2 as FQNNGV. The CDR3 loop spans 17 amino acids. Trimming removed 1 base at V and 2 bases at J, with 18 bases between. V gene TRBV11-2 combines with J gene TRBJ2-7, with TRBD2 as a possible D gene (7 bases). The sequenced sample was PBMCs or T cells enriched from blood (not recorded which). The clonotype originates from a woman in her fifties or sixties with acute COVID-19. CDR3 region: CASSLGAGHKFPYEQYF. As DNA, the CDR3 is TGTGCCAGCAGCTTAGGAGCGGGACACAAATTCCCCTACGAGCAGTACTTC.